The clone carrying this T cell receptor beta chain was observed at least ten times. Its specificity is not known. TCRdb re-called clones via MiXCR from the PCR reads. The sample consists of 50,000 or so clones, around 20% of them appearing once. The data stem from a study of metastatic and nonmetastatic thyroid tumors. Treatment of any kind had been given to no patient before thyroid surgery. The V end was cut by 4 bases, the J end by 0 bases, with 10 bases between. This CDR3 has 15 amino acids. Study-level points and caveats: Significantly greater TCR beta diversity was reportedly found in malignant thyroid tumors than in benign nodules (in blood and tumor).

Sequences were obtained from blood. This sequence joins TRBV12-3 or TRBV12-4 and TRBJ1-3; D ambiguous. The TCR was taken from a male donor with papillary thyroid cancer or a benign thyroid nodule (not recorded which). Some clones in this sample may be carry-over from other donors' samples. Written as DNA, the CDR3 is TGTGCCAGCAGTTCGGGGAGCCTCTCTGGAAACACCATATATTTT. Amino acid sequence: CASSSGSLSGNTIYF.